This passage covers 11 T cell receptor beta chains from one sample sequenced in a study of somatic mutations in cytotoxic T cells in rheumatoid arthritis. Method: immunoSEQ multiplex PCR; TCRdb's copy keeps in-frame clones and lacks some. Of 9,500 to 15,000 clones listed, less than 90% are singletons. The material sequenced was CD8+ T cells sorted from blood. The source of these receptors is a woman aged 55-70 years in good health.

The DNA for the CDR3 is TGTGCCAGCAGCACCTCGGGACAAACGAACACCGGGGAGCTGTTTTTT. Encoded protein: CASSTSGQTNTGELFF. V gene TRBV9 combines with J gene TRBJ2-2; possible D gene TRBD1, 6 bases. The V and J ends lost 4 bases and 0 bases respectively, with 13 bases between them. Germline V gene lookup returns CDR1 SGDLS and CDR2 YYNGEE. There are 16 residues in the CDR3. Drawing the rest from reference TRBV9 and TRBJ2-2, the complete variable domain is DSGVTQTPKHLITATGQRVTLRCSPRSGDLSVYWYQQSLDQGLQFLIQYYNGEERAKGNILERFSAQQFPDLHSELNLSSLELGDSALYFCASSTSGQTNTGELFFGEGSRLTVL.

CDR3 region: CASSQALQGSTGELFF. CDR3 nucleotide sequence: TGCGCCAGCAGCCAAGCCCTACAGGGGAGCACCGGGGAGCTGTTTTTT. The chain couples TRBV4-1 to TRBJ2-2, with 7 bases that match TRBD1. CDR1 is MGHRA and CDR2 is YSYEKL in the germline V gene. There are 16 residues in the CDR3. Trimming took 1 base from V and 4 from J; bases not matched to a gene: 6.

The gene calls are TRBV5-8 and TRBJ1-1; no reliable D call. V was shortened by 4 bases and J by 1 base, with 14 bases between the two germline ends. CDR1 SGHTS and CDR2 YDEGEE come from the germline V gene. This CDR3 comprises 15 residues. CDR3 coding DNA: TGTGCCAGCAGCCAAGTCCTGGCATCGAACACTGAAGCTTTCTTT. This sequence encodes CASSQVLASNTEAFF.

The CDR3 spells CASTLRDWQETQYF. CDR3 nucleotide sequence: TGTGCCAGCACCTTACGGGACTGGCAAGAGACCCAGTACTTC. The chain uses TRBV6-1 and TRBJ2-5; tentative D call: TRBD2 (6 bases). The CDR3 loop spans 14 amino acids. Trimming took 7 bases from V and 2 from J, leaving 14 bases between them. CDR1 is MNHNS and CDR2 is SASEGT in the germline V gene.

The genes are TRBV9 and TRBJ2-3, with D possibly TRBD2 on 6 matching bases. This CDR3 is 14 amino acids long. CDR1 and CDR2 (germline): SGDLS, YYNGEE. V gave up 0 bases and J gave up 4 bases, with 9 bases separating them. CDR3 in DNA: TGTGCCAGCAGCGTAGGACTAGTCCCAGATACGCAGTATTTT. Translated: CASSVGLVPDTQYF.

This chain uses TRBV25-1 with TRBJ2-3, with D possibly TRBD2 on 6 matching bases. V shed 2 bases and J shed 3 bases, with 15 bases lying between them. CDR1 is MGHDK and CDR2 is SYGVNS in the germline V gene. There are 16 residues in the CDR3. CDR3 in amino acids: CASSEGPGGRTDTQYF. CDR3 sequence (DNA): TGTGCCAGCAGTGAAGGACCCGGGGGACGGACAGATACGCAGTATTTT.

Only one count was recorded for this clone. This chain joins TRBV6-5 and TRBJ2-5; no firm D call. V dropped 5 bases and J dropped 5 bases, with 15 bases sitting between them. This CDR3 contains 14 residues. The V gene's germline CDR1 is MNHEY and CDR2 SVGAGI. The CDR3 spells CASSPVPGRETQYF. The DNA of the CDR3 is TGTGCCAGCAGTCCCGTCCCGGGTCGGGAGACCCAGTACTTC.

This chain links TRBV13 with TRBJ2-7, with TRBD1 identical over 9 bases. Germline CDR1 PRHDT, CDR2 FYEKMQ (reference sequence). This CDR3 region has 14 residues. With 1 base clipped from V and 5 bases from J, the junction kept 3 bases outside the gene matches. CDR3 coding DNA: TGTGCCAGCAGCTTAGTGGGACAGGGTGACGAGCAGTACTTC. This encodes CASSLVGQGDEQYF.

The count of this clone is one. This sequence joins TRBV5-4 and TRBJ2-3; TRBD2 matches at 13 bases. Germline V lookup: CDR1 SGHNT, CDR2 YYREEE (reference sequence). CDR3 length: 17 residues. The trim removed 3 bases at V and 5 bases at J, leaving 9 bases unmatched. CDR3 nucleotides: TGTGCCAGCAGCTCGTTCACTAGCGGGGGGGCGGGAGATACGCAGTATTTT. It translates to CASSSFTSGGAGDTQYF.

Notes on this clone: A junction boundary mismatches the germline segment, possibly from a read error. The V gene is TRBV9, the J gene TRBJ2-1; D uncertain. Germline V CDR1 and CDR2: SGDLS, YYNGEE. There are 15 residues in the CDR3. The CDR3 spells CASSADMPSYNKQFF. The CDR3 nucleotides are TGTGCCAGCAGCGCCGACATGCCCTCCTACAATAAGCAGTTCTTC.

This clone was recorded once. The rearrangement links TRBV28 to TRBJ1-3; TRBD1 might be the D (5 bases). Germline V gene lookup returns CDR1 MDHEN and CDR2 SYDVKM. V was shortened by 3 bases and J by 0 bases, with 15 bases between the two germline ends. The CDR3 sequence is 17 residues long. CDR3 sequence: CASSFMQGPISGNTIYF. As DNA, the CDR3 is TGTGCCAGCAGTTTTATGCAGGGTCCCATCTCTGGAAACACCATATATTTT.